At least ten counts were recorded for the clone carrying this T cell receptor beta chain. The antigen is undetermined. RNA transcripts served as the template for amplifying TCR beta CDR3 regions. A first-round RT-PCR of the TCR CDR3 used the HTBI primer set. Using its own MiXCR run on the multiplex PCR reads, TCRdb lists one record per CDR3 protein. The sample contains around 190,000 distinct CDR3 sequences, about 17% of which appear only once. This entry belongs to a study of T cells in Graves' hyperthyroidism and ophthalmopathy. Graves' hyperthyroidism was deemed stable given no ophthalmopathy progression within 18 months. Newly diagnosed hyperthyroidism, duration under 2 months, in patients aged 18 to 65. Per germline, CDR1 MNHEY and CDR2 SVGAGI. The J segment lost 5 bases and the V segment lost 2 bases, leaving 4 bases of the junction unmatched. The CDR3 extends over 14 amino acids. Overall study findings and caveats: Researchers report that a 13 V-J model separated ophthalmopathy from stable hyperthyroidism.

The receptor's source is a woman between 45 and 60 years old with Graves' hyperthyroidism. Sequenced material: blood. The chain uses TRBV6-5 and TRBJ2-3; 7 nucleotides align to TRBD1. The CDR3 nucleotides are TGTGCCAGCAGTTACGGGACAGTAGAAGATACGCAGTATTTT. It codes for CASSYGTVEDTQYF.